This T cell receptor (beta chain) emerged from a study of T-cell reconstitution after alpha-beta-depleted transplantation in children listed by TCRdb under 2016. For the study in its entirety: Using TCR repertoire profiling, the study quantitatively followed how T-cell immune reconstitution unfolded in children after TCRalphabeta/CD19-depleted allogeneic hematopoietic cell transplantation. Study-level results and caveats: Over the following months the frequencies of hyperexpanded clones went down, and after one year T-cell counts and TCRbeta diversity were mostly credited to newly produced T cells. About two months after transplant, the apparently early recovery of alphabetaT-cell counts reportedly depended on just several hundred clones that had expanded rapidly and came from non-depleted graft cells. The high TCRbeta diversity at day 60 in some patients was ascribed to recipient T cells and intrathymic progenitors that had survived conditioning.

Library preparation used PCR. This sample was sequenced with an Illumina HiSeq 2500. TCR libraries were prepared with molecular barcoding, using unique molecular identifiers to normalize TCRbeta repertoire quantification. TCRdb reworked the public reads: Q25 trimming with fastp, MiXCR clone assembly, productive beta chains retained. Identical CDR3 proteins give one entry, which carries the most common genes and DNA. Recorded for this sample are 700,000 or so distinct CDR3 sequences; around 13% of them occurred a single time. 0.79% of the sample rests with the top ten. This clonotype was seen more than once but under ten times. Its recognized antigen is unknown. Within one base of it there is no much larger clone, and no base qualities were kept. From V the trimming removes 1 base and from J it removes 6 bases, while the gene matches leave 4 bases of the junction unaccounted for. The CDR3 sequence holds 15 residues, the cysteine and phenylalanine included. This entry keeps only the CDR3 DNA: 45 bases, framed from base 1.

Interpreted using the paper, the treatment or condition label stands for: allogeneic hematopoietic cell transplantation with graft depleted of TCRalphabeta T cells and CD19 B cells. TCRalphabeta/CD19-depleted allogeneic hematopoietic cell grafts were given to the transplant recipients, all of whom were children. The clonotype comes from a girl aged 2 to 9 with congenital amegakaryocytic thrombocytopenia, due to receive a stem cell transplant. The source was PBMCs, collected before TCRalphabeta/CD19-depleted stem cell transplant. This receptor chain uses TRBV12-3 or TRBV12-4 and TRBJ2-1; 9 middle bases align to TRBD2. In nucleotide form, the sequence is TGTGCCAGCAGTTTAGGGGCTAGCGGGACCAATGAGCAGTTCTTC. It translates as CASSLGASGTNEQFF.